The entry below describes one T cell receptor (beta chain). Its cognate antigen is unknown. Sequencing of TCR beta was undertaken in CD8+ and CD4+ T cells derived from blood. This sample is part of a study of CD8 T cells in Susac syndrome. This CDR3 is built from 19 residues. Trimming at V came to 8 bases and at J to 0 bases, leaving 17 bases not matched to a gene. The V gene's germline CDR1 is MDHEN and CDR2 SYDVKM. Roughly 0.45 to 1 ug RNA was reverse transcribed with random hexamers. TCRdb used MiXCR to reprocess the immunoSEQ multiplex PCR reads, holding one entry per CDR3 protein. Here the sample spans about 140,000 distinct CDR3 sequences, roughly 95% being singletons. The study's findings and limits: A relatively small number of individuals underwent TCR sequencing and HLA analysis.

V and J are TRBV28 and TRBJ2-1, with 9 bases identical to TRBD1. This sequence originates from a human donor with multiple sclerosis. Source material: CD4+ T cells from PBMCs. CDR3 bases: TGTGCCAGCCGGTTTTTGGGACAGGGTAAGGATGGCTCCTACAATGAGCAGTTCTTC. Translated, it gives CASRFLGQGKDGSYNEQFF.